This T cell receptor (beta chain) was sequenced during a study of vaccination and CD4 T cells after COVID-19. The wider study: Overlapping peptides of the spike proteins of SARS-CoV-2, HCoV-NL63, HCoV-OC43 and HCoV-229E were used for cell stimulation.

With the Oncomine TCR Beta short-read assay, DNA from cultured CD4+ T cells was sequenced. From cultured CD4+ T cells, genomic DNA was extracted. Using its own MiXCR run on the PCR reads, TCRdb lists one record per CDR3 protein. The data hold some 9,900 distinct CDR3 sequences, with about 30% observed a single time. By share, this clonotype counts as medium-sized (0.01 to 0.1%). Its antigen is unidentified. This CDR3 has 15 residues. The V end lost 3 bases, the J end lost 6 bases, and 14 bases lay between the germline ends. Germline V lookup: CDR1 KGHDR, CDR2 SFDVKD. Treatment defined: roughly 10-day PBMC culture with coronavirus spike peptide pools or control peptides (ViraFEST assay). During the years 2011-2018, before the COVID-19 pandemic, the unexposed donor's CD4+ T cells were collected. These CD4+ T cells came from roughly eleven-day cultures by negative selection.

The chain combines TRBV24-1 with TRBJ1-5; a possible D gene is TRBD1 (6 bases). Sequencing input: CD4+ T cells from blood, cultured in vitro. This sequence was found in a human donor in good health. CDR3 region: CATSDGGLRGQPQHF. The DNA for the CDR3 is TGTGCCACCAGTGATGGGGGGCTGAGAGGTCAGCCCCAGCATTTT.